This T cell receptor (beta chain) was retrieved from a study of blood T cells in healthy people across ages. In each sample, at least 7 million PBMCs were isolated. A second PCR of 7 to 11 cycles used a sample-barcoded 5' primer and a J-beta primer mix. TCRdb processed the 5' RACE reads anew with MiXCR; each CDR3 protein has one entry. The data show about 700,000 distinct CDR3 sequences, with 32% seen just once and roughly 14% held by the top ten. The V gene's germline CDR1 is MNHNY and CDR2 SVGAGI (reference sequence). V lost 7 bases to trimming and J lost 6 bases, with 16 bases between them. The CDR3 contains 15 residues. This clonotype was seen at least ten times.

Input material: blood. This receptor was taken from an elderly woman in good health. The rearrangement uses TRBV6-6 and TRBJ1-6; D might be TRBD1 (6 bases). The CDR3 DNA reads TGTGCCAGCACTGGTGGGGGGCTAGGTAATTCACCCCTCCACTTT. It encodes CASTGGGLGNSPLHF.